This T cell receptor (beta chain) originates from a study of neoadjuvant nivolumab and ipilimumab in lung cancer. Broader study findings: Only a small number of samples underwent TCR sequencing.

This clone was seen only once. Its specificity is not known. Measured with immunoSEQ multiplex PCR; TCRdb has only the in-frame clones, and not every one. The data hold 4,000 to 5,000 clones, with 73% observed a single time. CDR3 length: 12 residues. V lost 2 bases and J lost 14; bases outside the gene matches: 9. Germline V lookup: CDR1 SGHDT, CDR2 YYEEEE. The material was tumor tissue, obtained after neoadjuvant nivolumab, alone or with ipilimumab, at or shortly before surgery. The receptor was isolated from an adult with non-small cell lung cancer. This chain uses TRBV5-6 with TRBJ2-5; 7 bases line up with TRBD1. CDR3 nucleotides: TGTGCCAGCAGCTTTGGTGACAGGGCGGACTACTTC. This gives the protein CASSFGDRADYF.